A selection of T cell receptor beta chains follows, all from one sample in a study of blood T cell repertoires in COVID-19. Assay: immunoSEQ multiplex PCR; the TCRdb copy retains only in-frame clones and omits some. The sample lists 120,000 or so clones, over 85% occurring once. The specimen sequenced was peripheral blood. The receptor source for this set is a man in his sixties with COVID-19, enrolled during active disease. Both conserved end residues are part of each CDR3. The D gene is left open where the match is weak. Expanded clones get a size class; other rows say once, few or many, or leave the size out.

J	size	V	D	CDR3	DNA
TRBJ1-1	NA	TRBV2	NA	CASNVQKNTEAFF	TGTGCCAGCAACGTCCAGAAGAACACTGAAGCTTTCTTT
TRBJ2-7	NA	TRBV19	NA	CASSIETSSSSYEQYF	TGTGCCAGTAGTATAGAAACTAGCTCGTCGTCCTACGAGCAGTACTTC
TRBJ2-2	NA	TRBV10-3	NA	CASTSNTGELFF	TGTGCCTCGACTTCGAACACCGGGGAGCTGTTTTTT
TRBJ2-7	NA	TRBV7-2	TRBD2	CASSLSTTSGRANSYEQYF	TGTGCCAGCAGCTTAAGTACGACTAGCGGGAGGGCAAACTCCTACGAGCAGTACTTC
TRBJ2-5	NA	TRBV2	TRBD2	CASITGTSGRAEETQYF	TGTGCCAGCATCACCGGGACTAGCGGGAGGGCTGAAGAGACCCAGTACTTC
TRBJ1-3	NA	TRBV2	TRBD1	CASSEEGGGGNTIYF	TGTGCCAGCAGTGAAGAAGGGGGCGGTGGAAACACCATATATTTT
TRBJ2-3	NA	TRBV11-2	NA	CASSLEFSGPRTDTQYF	TGTGCCAGCAGCTTAGAGTTCAGCGGACCACGCACAGATACGCAGTATTTT
TRBJ1-3	NA	TRBV19	NA	CARGGLLAGNTIYF	TGTGCCAGGGGGGGACTACTTGCCGGAAACACCATATATTTT
TRBJ1-2	NA	TRBV24-1	TRBD1	CATRQGASNGYTF	TGTGCCACCAGGCAGGGGGCGAGTAATGGCTACACCTTC
TRBJ2-5	once	TRBV4-1	TRBD2	CASSQGGEETQYF	TGCGCCAGCAGCCAGGGGGGGGAAGAGACCCAGTACTTC
TRBJ1-2	NA	TRBV12-3/TRBV12-4	NA	CASNQRDNYGYTF	TGTGCCAGCAACCAGAGGGATAACTATGGCTACACCTTC
TRBJ1-1	NA	TRBV5-1	NA	CASSLPQGTEAFF	TGCGCCAGCAGCTTGCCGCAGGGTACTGAAGCTTTCTTT
TRBJ2-2	NA	TRBV9	NA	CASSVGGLNTGELFF	TGTGCCAGCAGCGTAGGGGGACTTAACACCGGGGAGCTGTTTTTT
TRBJ1-3	NA	TRBV28	NA	CASLGHFSGNTIYF	TGTGCCAGCCTTGGACATTTCTCTGGAAACACCATATATTTT
TRBJ1-4	NA	TRBV15	TRBD1	CATSRRQTGANEKLFF	TGTGCCACCAGCAGACGACAGACAGGGGCTAATGAAAAACTGTTTTTT
TRBJ2-5	once	TRBV12-3/TRBV12-4	NA	CASSLTRETQYF	TGTGCCAGCAGCCTGACAAGGGAGACCCAGTACTTC
TRBJ1-4	once	TRBV7-8	TRBD1	CASSFPGQGDEKLFF	TGTGCCAGCAGCTTCCCGGGACAGGGGGATGAAAAACTGTTTTTT
TRBJ2-5	NA	TRBV4-2	TRBD1	CASTMTGANQETQYF	TGTGCCAGCACCATGACAGGGGCAAACCAAGAGACCCAGTACTTC
TRBJ2-2	NA	TRBV5-4	TRBD1	CASSLNRQGAGGELFF	TGTGCCAGCAGCTTAAATCGACAGGGGGCTGGCGGGGAGCTGTTTTTT
TRBJ1-1	NA	TRBV12-3/TRBV12-4	TRBD1	CASTRGQVAFF	TGTGCCAGCACCAGAGGACAGGTAGCTTTCTTT
TRBJ2-3	NA	TRBV27	NA	CASSRYGGSTDTQYF	TGTGCCAGCAGCCGGTACGGCGGGAGCACAGATACGCAGTATTTT
TRBJ1-2	NA	TRBV4-1	TRBD1	CASSLRQGPWAHF	TGCGCCAGCAGCCTCCGACAGGGACCATGGGCCCACTTC
TRBJ2-7	NA	TRBV5-1	TRBD1	CASSSLPGQGRYEQYF	TGCGCCAGCAGCTCTCTACCGGGACAGGGGCGTTACGAGCAGTACTTC
TRBJ2-3	NA	TRBV5-4	TRBD1	CASSFQGASDTQYF	TGTGCCAGCAGCTTTCAGGGGGCATCAGATACGCAGTATTTT
TRBJ2-5	NA	TRBV9	NA	CASSPGLVETQYF	TGTGCCAGCAGCCCTGGACTGGTGGAGACCCAGTACTTC
TRBJ2-3	few	TRBV6-8	NA	CASSAKQHLTDTQYF	TGTGCCAGCAGTGCGAAACAGCACCTTACAGATACGCAGTATTTT
TRBJ1-5	NA	TRBV6-1	NA	CASSVESPAGHRQPQHF	TGTGCCAGCAGTGTGGAGAGCCCGGCAGGGCATCGACAGCCCCAGCATTTT
TRBJ2-3	NA	TRBV9	TRBD1	CASSEGQGGTDTQYF	TGTGCCAGCAGCGAGGGACAGGGGGGAACAGATACGCAGTATTTT
TRBJ1-3	NA	TRBV5-5	NA	CASSLGTQEGGNTIYF	TGTGCCAGCAGCTTGGGTACTCAGGAAGGTGGAAACACCATATATTTT
TRBJ2-5	NA	TRBV9	NA	CASSQNPGEETQYF	TGTGCCAGCAGCCAAAACCCAGGGGAAGAGACCCAGTACTTC
TRBJ2-7	NA	TRBV4-3	NA	CASSQTPTAPSREQYF	TGCGCCAGCAGCCAAACCCCGACAGCGCCTTCACGCGAGCAGTACTTC
TRBJ2-5	once	TRBV7-2	TRBD1	CASSGQGAQETQYF	TGTGCCAGCAGCGGCCAGGGGGCCCAAGAGACCCAGTACTTC
TRBJ1-2	NA	TRBV3-1/TRBV3-2	TRBD1	CASSQGLGTGDYGYTF	TGTGCCAGCAGCCAAGGTCTAGGGACAGGGGACTATGGCTACACCTTC
TRBJ2-3	NA	TRBV5-1	TRBD2	CASSFGTSGSTDTQYF	TGCGCCAGCAGCTTCGGGACTAGCGGGAGCACAGATACGCAGTATTTT
TRBJ2-7	NA	TRBV3-1/TRBV3-2	NA	CATSVGQTLSYEQYF	TGTGCCACCAGTGTGGGGCAAACGCTCTCCTACGAGCAGTACTTC
TRBJ2-6	NA	TRBV12-5	NA	CASGPGQRDSGANVLTF	TGTGCTAGTGGTCCCGGACAGCGTGACTCTGGGGCCAACGTCCTGACTTTC
TRBJ2-1	NA	TRBV10-3	TRBD2	CAITSGTSGSNEQFF	TGTGCCATCACTTCAGGGACTAGCGGGAGCAATGAGCAGTTCTTC
TRBJ1-5	once	TRBV15	TRBD1	CATSGTQGTPYSNQPQHF	TGTGCCACCAGCGGAACACAGGGGACCCCTTATAGCAATCAGCCCCAGCATTTT
TRBJ1-1	NA	TRBV30	TRBD1	CAWSVRDRNTEAFF	TGTGCCTGGAGTGTAAGGGACAGGAACACTGAAGCTTTCTTT
TRBJ2-5	few	TRBV4-1	TRBD1	CASSQDREGTGVAETQYF	TGCGCCAGCAGCCAAGATAGGGAAGGGACAGGGGTGGCAGAGACCCAGTACTTC
TRBJ1-1	NA	TRBV7-9	NA	CASSAPGFKAFF	TGTGCCAGCTCCGCCCCAGGTTTTAAAGCTTTCTTT
TRBJ1-6	NA	TRBV7-9	NA	CASSRDFNSPLHF	TGTGCCAGCAGCCGGGATTTCAATTCACCCCTCCACTTT
TRBJ1-5	NA	TRBV4-3	NA	CASSQEREAPQHF	TGCGCCAGCAGCCAAGAACGGGAGGCGCCCCAGCATTTT
TRBJ2-2	NA	TRBV28	TRBD2	CACRPSGDTGELFF	TGTGCCTGTCGGCCTAGCGGGGACACCGGGGAGCTGTTTTTT
TRBJ1-3	NA	TRBV6-5	NA	CASSYSTASSGNTIYF	TGTGCCAGCAGTTACTCGACAGCCTCCTCTGGAAACACCATATATTTT
TRBJ1-5	NA	TRBV2	TRBD1	CASSRDRGSPQPQHF	TGTGCCAGCAGTCGGGACAGGGGGTCACCTCAGCCCCAGCATTTT
TRBJ2-3	NA	TRBV6-5	NA	CASSPSTDTQYF	TGTGCCAGCAGTCCTAGCACAGATACGCAGTATTTT
TRBJ2-1	NA	TRBV15	TRBD2	CATSRDLGLAGGSVEQFF	TGTGCCACCAGCAGAGATCTTGGACTAGCGGGAGGGTCGGTTGAGCAGTTCTTC
TRBJ1-2	NA	TRBV28	TRBD1	CASSPGQTLYGYTF	TGTGCCAGCAGCCCGGGACAGACCCTCTATGGCTACACCTTC
TRBJ2-1	NA	TRBV5-1	TRBD2	CASSLAGDEQFF	TGCGCCAGCAGCTTAGCGGGAGATGAGCAGTTCTTC
TRBJ2-1	NA	TRBV25-1	TRBD2	CASRGLAGNEQFF	TGTGCCAGCAGAGGACTAGCAGGGAATGAGCAGTTCTTC
TRBJ1-1	NA	TRBV19	TRBD1	CACRTGVLNTEAFF	TGTGCCTGCCGGACAGGGGTGTTGAACACTGAAGCTTTCTTT
TRBJ1-5	NA	TRBV30	TRBD1	CAWNTGGSAGYQPQHF	TGTGCCTGGAATACAGGGGGCTCGGCGGGGTATCAGCCCCAGCATTTT
TRBJ2-3	few	TRBV10-1	NA	CASSESGGLRDTQYF	TGCGCCAGCAGTGAGTCAGGCGGGCTCAGGGATACGCAGTATTTT